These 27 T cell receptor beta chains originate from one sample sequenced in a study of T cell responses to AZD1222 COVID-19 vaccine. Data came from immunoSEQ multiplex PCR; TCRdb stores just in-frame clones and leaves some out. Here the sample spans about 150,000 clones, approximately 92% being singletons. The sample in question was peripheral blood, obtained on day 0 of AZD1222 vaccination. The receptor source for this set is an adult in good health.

CDR3 sequence: CASSPQRGRGNQPQHF. The CDR3 DNA reads TGTGCCAGCAGCCCTCAACGGGGACGGGGAAATCAGCCCCAGCATTTT. The chain uses TRBV5-5 and TRBJ1-5; D possibly corresponds to TRBD1 (5 bases). The germline V and J ends were trimmed by 4 bases and 4 bases, with 18 bases remaining between them. The CDR3 runs 16 residues. CDR1 is SGHKS, CDR2 YYEKEE, per germline (reference sequence).

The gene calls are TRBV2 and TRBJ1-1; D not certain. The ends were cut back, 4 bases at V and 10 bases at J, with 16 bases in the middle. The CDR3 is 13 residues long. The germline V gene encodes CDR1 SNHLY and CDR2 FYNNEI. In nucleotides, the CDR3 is TGTGCCAGCAGTGCGTATGAGGTCCTAGGAGCTTTCTTT. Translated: CASSAYEVLGAFF.

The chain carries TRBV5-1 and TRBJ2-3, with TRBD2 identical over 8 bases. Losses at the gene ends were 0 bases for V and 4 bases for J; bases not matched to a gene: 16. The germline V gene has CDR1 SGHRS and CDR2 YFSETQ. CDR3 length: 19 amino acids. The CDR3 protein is CASSLAPRGTGGRADTQYF. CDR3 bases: TGCGCCAGCAGCTTGGCCCCCCGGGGGACGGGGGGGCGGGCAGATACGCAGTATTTT.

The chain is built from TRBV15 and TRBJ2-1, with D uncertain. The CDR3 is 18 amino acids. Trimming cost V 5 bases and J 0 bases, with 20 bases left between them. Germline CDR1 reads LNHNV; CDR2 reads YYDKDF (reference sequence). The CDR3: CATSPSGSILSSYNEQFF. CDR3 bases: TGTGCCACCAGCCCCTCCGGGTCTATTCTAAGCTCCTACAATGAGCAGTTCTTC.

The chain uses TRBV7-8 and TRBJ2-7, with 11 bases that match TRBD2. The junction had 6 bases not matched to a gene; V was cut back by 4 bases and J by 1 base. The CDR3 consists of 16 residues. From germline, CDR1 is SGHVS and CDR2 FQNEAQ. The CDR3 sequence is CASSSGGTSGSYEQYF. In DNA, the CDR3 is TGTGCCAGCAGCTCGGGAGGGACTAGCGGTTCCTACGAGCAGTACTTC.

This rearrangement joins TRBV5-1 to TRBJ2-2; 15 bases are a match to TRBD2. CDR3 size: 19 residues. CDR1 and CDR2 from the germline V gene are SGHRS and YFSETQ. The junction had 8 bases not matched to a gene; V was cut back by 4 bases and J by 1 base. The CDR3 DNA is TGCGCCAGCAGCCCCCTCCGGACTAGCGGGAGGGGGAACACCGGGGAGCTGTTTTTT. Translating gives CASSPLRTSGRGNTGELFF.

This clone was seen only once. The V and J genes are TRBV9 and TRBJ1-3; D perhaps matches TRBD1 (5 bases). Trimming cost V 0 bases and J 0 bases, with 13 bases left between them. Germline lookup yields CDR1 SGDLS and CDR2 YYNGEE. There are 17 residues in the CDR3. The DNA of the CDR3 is TGTGCCAGCAGCGTAGGATGGGGACTGTTCTCTGGAAACACCATATATTTT. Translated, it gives CASSVGWGLFSGNTIYF.

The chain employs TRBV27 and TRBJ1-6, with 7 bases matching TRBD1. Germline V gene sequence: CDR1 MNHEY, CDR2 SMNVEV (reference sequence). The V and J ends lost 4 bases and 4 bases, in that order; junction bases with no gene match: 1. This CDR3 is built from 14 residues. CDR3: CASSSGQYNSPLHF. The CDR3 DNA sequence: TGTGCCAGCAGTTCGGGACAGTATAATTCACCCCTCCACTTT.

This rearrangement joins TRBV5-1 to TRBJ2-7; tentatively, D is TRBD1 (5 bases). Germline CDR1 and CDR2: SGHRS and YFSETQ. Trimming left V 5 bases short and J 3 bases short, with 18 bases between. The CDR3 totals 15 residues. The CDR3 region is CASRRGLSSNYEQYF. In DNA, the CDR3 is TGCGCCAGCAGAAGGGGCCTTTCGTCTAACTACGAGCAGTACTTC. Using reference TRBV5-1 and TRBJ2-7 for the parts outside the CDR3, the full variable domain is KAGVTQTPRYLIKTRGQQVTLSCSPISGHRSVSWYQQTPGQGLQFLFEYFSETQRNKGNFPGRFSGRQFSNSRSEMNVSTLELGDSALYLCASRRGLSSNYEQYFGPGTRLTVT.

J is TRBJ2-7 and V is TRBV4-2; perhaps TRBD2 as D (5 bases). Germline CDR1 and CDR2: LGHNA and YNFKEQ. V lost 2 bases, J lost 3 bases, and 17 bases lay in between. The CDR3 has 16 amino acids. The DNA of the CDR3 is TGTGCCAGCAGCCAACCAGCGGCTAGCTTGAACTACGAGCAGTACTTC. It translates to CASSQPAASLNYEQYF.

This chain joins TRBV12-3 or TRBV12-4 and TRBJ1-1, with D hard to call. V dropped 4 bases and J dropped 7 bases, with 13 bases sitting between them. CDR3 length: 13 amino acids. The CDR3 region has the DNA TGTGCCAGCAGTTACCGCGAAGAGGGTGAAGCTTTCTTT. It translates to CASSYREEGEAFF.

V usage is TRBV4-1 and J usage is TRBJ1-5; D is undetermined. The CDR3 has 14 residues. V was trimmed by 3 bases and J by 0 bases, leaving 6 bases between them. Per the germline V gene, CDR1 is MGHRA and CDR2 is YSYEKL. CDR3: CASSQGYSNQPQHF. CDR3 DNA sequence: TGCGCCAGCAGCCAGGGATATAGCAATCAGCCCCAGCATTTT.

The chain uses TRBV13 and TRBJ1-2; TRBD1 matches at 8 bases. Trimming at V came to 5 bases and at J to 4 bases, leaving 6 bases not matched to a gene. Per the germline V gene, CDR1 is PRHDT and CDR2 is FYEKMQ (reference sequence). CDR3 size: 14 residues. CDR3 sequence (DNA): TGTGCCAGCAGCCCCCGGGACAGGAGCTATGGCTACACCTTC. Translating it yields CASSPRDRSYGYTF. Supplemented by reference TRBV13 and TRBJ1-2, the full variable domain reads AAGVIQSPRHLIKEKRETATLKCYPIPRHDTVYWYQQGPGQDPQFLISFYEKMQSDKGSIPDRFSAQQFSDYHSELNMSSLELGDSALYFCASSPRDRSYGYTFGSGTRLTVV.

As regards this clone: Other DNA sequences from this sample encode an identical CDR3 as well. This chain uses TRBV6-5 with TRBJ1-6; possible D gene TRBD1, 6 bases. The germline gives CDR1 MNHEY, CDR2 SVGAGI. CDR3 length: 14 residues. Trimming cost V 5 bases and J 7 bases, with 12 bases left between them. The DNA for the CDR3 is TGTGCCAGCAGTACAGGGTTCGGGAATTCACCCCTCCACTTT. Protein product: CASSTGFGNSPLHF.

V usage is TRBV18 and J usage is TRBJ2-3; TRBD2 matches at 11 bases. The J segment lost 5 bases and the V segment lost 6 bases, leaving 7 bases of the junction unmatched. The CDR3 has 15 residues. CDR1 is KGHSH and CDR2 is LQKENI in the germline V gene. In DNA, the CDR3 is TGTGCCAGCTCCCGTAGCGGGGGGGCCATAGATACGCAGTATTTT. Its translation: CASSRSGGAIDTQYF. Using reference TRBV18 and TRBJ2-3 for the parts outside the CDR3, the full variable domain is NAGVMQNPRHLVRRRGQEARLRCSPMKGHSHVYWYRQLPEEGLKFMVYLQKENIIDESGMPKERFSAEFPKEGPSILRIQQVVRGDSAAYFCASSRSGGAIDTQYFGPGTRLTVL.

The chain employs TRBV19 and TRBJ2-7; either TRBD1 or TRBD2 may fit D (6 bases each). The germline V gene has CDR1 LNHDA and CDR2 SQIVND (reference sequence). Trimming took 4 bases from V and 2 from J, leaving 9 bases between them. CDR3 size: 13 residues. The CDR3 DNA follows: TGTGCCAGTAGTAACAGGGAGGCCTACGAGCAGTACTTC. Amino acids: CASSNREAYEQYF.

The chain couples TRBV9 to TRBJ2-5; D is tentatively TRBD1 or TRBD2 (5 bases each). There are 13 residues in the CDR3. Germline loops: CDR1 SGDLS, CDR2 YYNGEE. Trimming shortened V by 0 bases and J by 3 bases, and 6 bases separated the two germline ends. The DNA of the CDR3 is TGTGCCAGCAGCGTAGGGGACGAAGAGACCCAGTACTTC. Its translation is CASSVGDEETQYF.

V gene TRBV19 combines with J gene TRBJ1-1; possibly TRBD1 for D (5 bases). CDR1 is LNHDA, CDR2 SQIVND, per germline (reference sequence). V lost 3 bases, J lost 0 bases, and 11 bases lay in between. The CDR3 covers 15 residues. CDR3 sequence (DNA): TGTGCCAGTAGTATGGGGCGAGATATGAACACTGAAGCTTTCTTT. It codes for CASSMGRDMNTEAFF. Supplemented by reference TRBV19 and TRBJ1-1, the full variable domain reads DGGITQSPKYLFRKEGQNVTLSCEQNLNHDAMYWYRQDPGQGLRLIYYSQIVNDFQKGDIAEGYSVSREKKESFPLTVTSAQKNPTAFYLCASSMGRDMNTEAFFGQGTRLTVV.

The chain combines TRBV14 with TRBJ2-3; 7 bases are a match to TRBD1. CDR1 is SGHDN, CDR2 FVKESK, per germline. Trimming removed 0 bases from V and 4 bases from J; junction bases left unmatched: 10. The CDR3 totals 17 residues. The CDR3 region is CASSQEPLTGFPDTQYF. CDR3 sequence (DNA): TGTGCCAGCAGCCAAGAGCCGTTGACAGGGTTTCCAGATACGCAGTATTTT. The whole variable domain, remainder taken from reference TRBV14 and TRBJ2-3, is EAGVTQFPSHSVIEKGQTVTLRCDPISGHDNLYWYRRVMGKEIKFLLHFVKESKQDESGMPNNRFLAERTGGTYSTLKVQPAELEDSGVYFCASSQEPLTGFPDTQYFGPGTRLTVL.

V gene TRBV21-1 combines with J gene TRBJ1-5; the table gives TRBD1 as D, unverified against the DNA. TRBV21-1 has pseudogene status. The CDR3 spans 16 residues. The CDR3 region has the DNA TGTGCCAGCAGCAAAGTTTTAAGACAGGGCTGTCAGCCCCAGCATTTT. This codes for CASSKVLRQGCQPQHF.

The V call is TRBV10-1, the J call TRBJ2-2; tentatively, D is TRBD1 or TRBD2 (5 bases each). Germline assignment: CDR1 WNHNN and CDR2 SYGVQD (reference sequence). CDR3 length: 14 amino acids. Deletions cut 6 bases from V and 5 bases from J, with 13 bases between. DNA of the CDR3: TGCGCCAGCAGGCCGGGACCGCGGACCGGGGAGCTGTTTTTT. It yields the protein CASRPGPRTGELFF.

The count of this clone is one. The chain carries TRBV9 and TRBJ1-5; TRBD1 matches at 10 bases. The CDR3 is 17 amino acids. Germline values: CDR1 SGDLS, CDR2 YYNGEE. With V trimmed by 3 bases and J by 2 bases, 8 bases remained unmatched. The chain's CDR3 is CASSEGTGDMGNQPQHF. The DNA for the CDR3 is TGTGCCAGCAGCGAGGGGACAGGGGATATGGGCAATCAGCCCCAGCATTTT.

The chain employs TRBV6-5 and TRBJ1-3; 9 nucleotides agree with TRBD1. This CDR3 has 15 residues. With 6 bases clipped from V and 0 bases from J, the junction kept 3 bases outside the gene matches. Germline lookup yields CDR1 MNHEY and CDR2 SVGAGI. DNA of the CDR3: TGTGCCAGCAGGCAGACAGGGGGCTCTGGAAACACCATATATTTT. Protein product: CASRQTGGSGNTIYF.

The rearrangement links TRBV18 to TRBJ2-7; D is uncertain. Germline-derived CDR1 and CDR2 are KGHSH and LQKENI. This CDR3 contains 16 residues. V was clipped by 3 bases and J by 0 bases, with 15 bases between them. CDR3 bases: TGTGCCAGCTCACCTCGGTTAGGCAAGGGCTCCTACGAGCAGTACTTC. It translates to CASSPRLGKGSYEQYF.

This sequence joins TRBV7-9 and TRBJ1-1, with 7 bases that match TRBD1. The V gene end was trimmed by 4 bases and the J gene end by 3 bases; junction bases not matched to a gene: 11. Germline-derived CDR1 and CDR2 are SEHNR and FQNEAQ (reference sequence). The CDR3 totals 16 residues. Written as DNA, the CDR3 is TGTGCCAGCAGCTCCCCTGGGGGGCAGGGGGACACTGAAGCTTTCTTT. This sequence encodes CASSSPGGQGDTEAFF.

For the CDR3, the DNA is TGTGCCAGCAGTGAATTGGGAGGGCCCTACGAGCAGTACTTC. Translating gives CASSELGGPYEQYF. The rearrangement uses TRBV25-1 and TRBJ2-7, with 7 positions matching TRBD2. The trim removed 1 base at V and 2 bases at J, leaving 2 bases unmatched. CDR1 and CDR2 from the germline V gene are MGHDK and SYGVNS. The CDR3 sequence is 14 residues long.

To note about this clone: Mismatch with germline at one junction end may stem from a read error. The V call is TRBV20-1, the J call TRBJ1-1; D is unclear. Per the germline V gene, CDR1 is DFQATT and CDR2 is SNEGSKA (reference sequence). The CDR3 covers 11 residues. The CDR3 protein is CSARVGSLPVF. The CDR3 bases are TGCAGTGCTAGGGTCGGGTCCCTCCCGGTCTTT.